Each of the 21 T cell receptor beta chains below was sequenced from the same sample in a study of blood T cell repertoires in COVID-19. TCRdb keeps only in-frame clones here, not all; method: immunoSEQ multiplex PCR. The sample gives about 340,000 clones, about nine tenths of which show up once; 7.3% is in the top ten. The sample was peripheral blood. Receptors were obtained from a woman between 70 and 85 years old with COVID-19, enrolled during active disease.

V is TRBV6-6 and J is TRBJ1-2; 8 positions match TRBD1. From germline, CDR1 is MNHNY and CDR2 SVGAGI (reference sequence). This CDR3 contains 13 residues. Trimming at V came to 5 bases and at J to 7 bases, leaving 6 bases not matched to a gene. The CDR3 region has the DNA TGTGCCAGCAGTCCGGGGACAGGCTCTGGCTACACCTTC. As protein: CASSPGTGSGYTF.

This clone was seen just once. V and J are TRBV7-7 and TRBJ1-5; no definite D call. V was clipped by 5 bases and J by 0 bases, with 14 bases between them. The CDR3 runs 16 residues. CDR1 is SSHAT, CDR2 FNYEAQ, per germline (reference sequence). This chain's CDR3 is CASSPGRVISNQPQHF. The CDR3 DNA sequence: TGTGCCAGCAGCCCGGGAAGGGTAATTAGCAATCAGCCCCAGCATTTT. The full variable domain, completed using reference TRBV7-7 and TRBJ1-5, is GAGVSQSPRYKVTKRGQDVTLRCDPISSHATLYWYQQALGQGPEFLTYFNYEAQPDKSGLPSDRFSAERPEGSISTLTIQRTEQRDSAMYRCASSPGRVISNQPQHFGDGTRLSIL.

The chain uses TRBV14 and TRBJ1-2; 10 bases line up with TRBD1. CDR3 length: 16 residues. J gave up 2 bases and V 4 bases, and 7 bases lay outside the gene matches. The germline gives CDR1 SGHDN, CDR2 FVKESK. DNA for the CDR3: TGTGCCAGCAGCCCAGGCTTGACAGGGGGCAACTATGGCTACACCTTC. Translation gives CASSPGLTGGNYGYTF.

The V call is TRBV21-1, the J call TRBJ2-1; the table gives TRBD1 as D, unverified against the DNA. TRBV21-1 is noted as a pseudogene. This CDR3 comprises 22 residues. CDR3 sequence: CASSKEAQATKDRELVADEQFF. In DNA form, the CDR3 reads TGTGCCAGCAGCAAAGAAGCCCAAGCGACGAAGGACAGGGAATTGGTAGCAGATGAGCAGTTCTTC.

CDR3: CASSLDSSGANVLTF. The CDR3 nucleotides read TGTGCCAGCAGCTTGGACAGCTCTGGGGCCAACGTCCTGACTTTC. The chain uses TRBV2 and TRBJ2-6; D is possibly TRBD1 (6 bases). The CDR3 totals 15 residues. The V gene's germline CDR1 is SNHLY and CDR2 FYNNEI. V lost 6 bases, J lost 0 bases, and 9 bases lay in between.

The gene calls are TRBV4-2 and TRBJ2-1; D gene ambiguous. V lost 8 bases and J lost 3, with 8 bases in between. The germline V gene encodes CDR1 LGHNA and CDR2 YNFKEQ. The CDR3 has 12 amino acids. CDR3 amino acids: CASRASYNEQFF. In DNA form, the CDR3 reads TGTGCCAGCCGTGCTAGCTACAATGAGCAGTTCTTC.

The J gene is TRBJ2-5, the V gene TRBV24-1; D remains ambiguous. CDR1 and CDR2 from the germline V gene are KGHDR and SFDVKD. The CDR3 has 16 amino acids. V lost 6 bases and J lost 4, with 20 bases in between. CDR3: CATSSVGAAQRETQYF. In DNA form, the CDR3 reads TGTGCCACCAGTTCGGTTGGTGCGGCCCAAAGAGAGACCCAGTACTTC.

This chain uses TRBV2 with TRBJ2-5, with 9 positions matching TRBD1. Per germline, CDR1 SNHLY and CDR2 FYNNEI. The CDR3 extends over 15 amino acids. The V segment lost 6 bases and the J segment 4 bases; nucleotides outside the gene matches: 9. Here the CDR3 DNA reads TGTGCCAGCAGGGCTACCGGGACAGGGCTAGAGACCCAGTACTTC. Protein sequence: CASRATGTGLETQYF.

The chain combines TRBV10-3 with TRBJ2-5; D may be TRBD2 (5 bases). The CDR3 has 15 residues. Germline loops: CDR1 ENHRY, CDR2 SYGVKD. V was trimmed by 3 bases and J by 5 bases, leaving 16 bases between them. The CDR3 sequence is CAISEYLAATETQYF. DNA of the CDR3: TGTGCCATCAGTGAATACCTAGCAGCGACTGAGACCCAGTACTTC.

The chain recombines TRBV5-1 with TRBJ1-1; weak D call: TRBD1 (5 bases). V dropped 0 bases and J dropped 1 base, with 10 bases sitting between them. Germline lookup yields CDR1 SGHRS and CDR2 YFSETQ. The CDR3 spans 15 residues. CDR3: CASSLEGLRNTEAFF. The CDR3 DNA is TGCGCCAGCAGCTTGGAGGGACTTAGGAACACTGAAGCTTTCTTT.

The chain links TRBV10-2 to TRBJ1-1; TRBD1 aligns across 7 bases. The CDR3 sequence is 14 residues long. The germline V gene has CDR1 WSHSY and CDR2 SAAADI. Unmatched junction bases numbered 5, after V lost 6 bases and J lost 1 base. CDR3: CASRLGTANTEAFF. Written as DNA, the CDR3 is TGCGCCAGCAGACTTGGGACAGCGAACACTGAAGCTTTCTTT.

The chain is built from TRBV5-1 and TRBJ1-2, with a tentative D call TRBD1 (6 bases). V lost 4 bases and J lost 0, with 16 bases in between. Per the germline V gene, CDR1 is SGHRS and CDR2 is YFSETQ. The CDR3 totals 16 residues. In nucleotides, the CDR3 is TGCGCCAGCAGCGTGGGTAACAGGGAACCTAACTATGGCTACACCTTC. Its translation is CASSVGNREPNYGYTF.

J is TRBJ2-2 and V is TRBV28; TRBD2 aligns across 7 bases. The CDR3 is 15 amino acids. V trimming: 6 bases; J trimming: 2 bases; junction bases outside the gene matches: 6. Germline loops: CDR1 MDHEN, CDR2 SYDVKM. Here the CDR3 DNA reads TGTGCCAGCAGCGAAGCGGGGTTAAACACCGGGGAGCTGTTTTTT. The encoded protein is CASSEAGLNTGELFF.

This clone turned up a few times. The rearrangement uses TRBV5-4 and TRBJ1-3; TRBD1 might be the D (5 bases). The CDR3 runs 14 residues. CDR1 and CDR2 (germline): SGHNT, YYREEE (reference sequence). Trimming left V 5 bases short and J 3 bases short, with 12 bases between. The CDR3, as DNA: TGTGCCAGCAGTCAGCAGGGTATTGGAAACACCATATATTTT. Translated, it gives CASSQQGIGNTIYF.

The chain links TRBV2 to TRBJ1-2; TRBD1 is a possible D gene (6 bases). The CDR3 spans 15 residues. Germline CDR1 SNHLY, CDR2 FYNNEI. V was shortened by 4 bases and J by 3 bases, with 15 bases between the two germline ends. The CDR3 reads CASSGQDRGDYGYTF. The CDR3 DNA reads TGTGCCAGCAGTGGACAGGACCGAGGGGACTATGGCTACACCTTC. The variable domain in full, completed from reference TRBV2 and TRBJ1-2, reads EPEVTQTPSHQVTQMGQEVILRCVPISNHLYFYWYRQILGQKVEFLVSFYNNEISEKSEIFDDQFSVERPDGSNFTLKIRSTKLEDSAMYFCASSGQDRGDYGYTFGSGTRLTVV.

The rearrangement joins TRBV7-3 to TRBJ2-3; D might be TRBD1 (6 bases). This CDR3 contains 14 residues. Trimming took off 4 bases at V and 0 bases at J, with 8 bases between the two ends. The germline gives CDR1 SGHTA, CDR2 FQGTGA. The CDR3 is CASSSTGSTDTQYF. The CDR3 nucleotides read TGTGCCAGCAGCTCGACAGGTAGCACAGATACGCAGTATTTT.

This chain connects TRBV10-1 to TRBJ2-7; TRBD1 matches at 11 bases. Per the germline V gene, CDR1 is WNHNN and CDR2 is SYGVQD (reference sequence). The trim removed 0 bases at V and 4 bases at J, leaving 5 bases unmatched. The CDR3 spans 16 residues. The CDR3 nucleotides are TGCGCCAGCAGTGAGTCGGTAGGACAGGGGGCTTACGAGCAGTACTTC. It is translated as CASSESVGQGAYEQYF.

The chain is built from TRBV6-5 and TRBJ2-7, with D possibly matching TRBD2 (6 bases). V was shortened by 2 bases and J by 9 bases, with 17 bases between the two germline ends. The CDR3 loop spans 14 amino acids. Per germline, CDR1 MNHEY and CDR2 SVGAGI. The CDR3 reads CASSYTAGGAAQYF. Here the CDR3 DNA reads TGTGCCAGCAGTTACACGGCGGGCGGGGCGGCGCAGTACTTC.

The chain employs TRBV30 and TRBJ2-3, with D possibly matching TRBD1 (5 bases). V shed 2 bases and J shed 2 bases, with 20 bases lying between them. CDR1 GTSNPN and CDR2 SVGIG come from the germline V gene (reference sequence). The CDR3 consists of 17 residues. CDR3 in amino acids: CAWSSWQGRAYTDTQYF. CDR3 bases: TGTGCCTGGAGTTCGTGGCAGGGCCGGGCTTACACAGATACGCAGTATTTT.

J is TRBJ1-2 and V is TRBV15; tentative D call: TRBD1 (5 bases). The CDR3 covers 17 residues. Trimming removed 1 base at V and 5 bases at J, with 20 bases between. The V gene's germline CDR1 is LNHNV and CDR2 YYDKDF (reference sequence). CDR3 residues: CATSRAAGNPHTYGYTF. The CDR3 DNA is TGTGCCACCAGCAGAGCGGCAGGGAATCCTCATACTTATGGCTACACCTTC.

The rearrangement uses TRBV5-6 and TRBJ2-3; no reliable D call. From germline, CDR1 is SGHDT and CDR2 YYEEEE. The CDR3 consists of 16 residues. V shed 3 bases and J shed 0 bases, with 14 bases lying between them. CDR3 sequence (DNA): TGTGCCAGCAGCTCCCTACGACACACTAGCACAGATACGCAGTATTTT. Amino acid sequence: CASSSLRHTSTDTQYF. The entire variable domain, with the rest obtained from reference TRBV5-6 and TRBJ2-3, is as follows: DAGVTQSPTHLIKTRGQQVTLRCSPKSGHDTVSWYQQALGQGPQFIFQYYEEEERQRGNFPDRFSGHQFPNYSSELNVNALLLGDSALYLCASSSLRHTSTDTQYFGPGTRLTVL.